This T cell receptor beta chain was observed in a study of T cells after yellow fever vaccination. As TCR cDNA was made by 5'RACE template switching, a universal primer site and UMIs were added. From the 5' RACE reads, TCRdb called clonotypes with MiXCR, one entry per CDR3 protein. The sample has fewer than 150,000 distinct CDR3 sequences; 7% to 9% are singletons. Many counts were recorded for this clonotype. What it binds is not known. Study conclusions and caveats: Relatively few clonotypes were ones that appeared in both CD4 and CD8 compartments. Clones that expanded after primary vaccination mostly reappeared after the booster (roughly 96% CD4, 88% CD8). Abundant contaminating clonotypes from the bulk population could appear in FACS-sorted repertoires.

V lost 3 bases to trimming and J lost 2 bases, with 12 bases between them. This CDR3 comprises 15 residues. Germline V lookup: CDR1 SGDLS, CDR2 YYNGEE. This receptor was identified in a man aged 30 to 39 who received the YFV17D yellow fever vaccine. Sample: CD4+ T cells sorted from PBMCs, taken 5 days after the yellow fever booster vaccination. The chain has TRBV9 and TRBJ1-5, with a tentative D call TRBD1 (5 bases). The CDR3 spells CASSESGDRNQPQHF. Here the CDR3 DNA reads TGTGCCAGCAGCGAAAGCGGGGACCGCAATCAGCCCCAGCATTTT.